These T cell receptor beta chains were read from a single sample in a study of T cell repertoires in cytomegalovirus infection. TCRdb reprocessed the reads via MiXCR and lists one record per CDR3 protein. This table has around 130,000 distinct CDR3 sequences, about 10% appearing once. Sample: PBMCs. Receptors were obtained from a human donor in good health (CMV status not recorded). Some clones in this sample may be carry-over from other donors' samples. Both conserved end residues are part of each CDR3. Fields, in order: V gene, CDR3 protein.

TRBV28 | CASTTTGGSYNEQFF
TRBV2 | CALHGVNTEAFF
TRBV5-1 | CASSASPGAYGYTF
TRBV6-6 | CASRQGVEETQYF
TRBV3-1 | CASSQGRYSTEAFF
TRBV4-1 | CASSHPYPGQGADTEAFF
TRBV12-3/TRBV12-4 | CASRARQETDTQYF
TRBV6-2/TRBV6-3 | CASRLTGNYEQYF
TRBV7-2 | CASSRDRGASDTQYF
TRBV7-2 | CASRNKGGSTDTQYF
TRBV25-1 | CASSNRGETQYF
TRBV20-1 | CSASAGGLYNEQFF
TRBV29-1 | CSVLLRGYTEAFF
TRBV5-4 | CASSTAGGSYNEQFF
TRBV19 | CASTETGGTEAFF
TRBV5-6 | CASRTGPNTGELFF
TRBV6-2/TRBV6-3 | CASNRQLTNTGELFF
TRBV28 | CASSSSGGPNEQFF
TRBV7-7 | CASSSPGPGIWGYTF
TRBV12-3/TRBV12-4 | CASSLGGGQVTGELFF
TRBV7-2 | CASSRMGGGRGTEAFF
TRBV4-1 | CASRLAGGQNEQFF
TRBV2 | CASRAPVADTQYF
TRBV7-2 | CASSLEGILRRNTEAFF
TRBV28 | CASSLRTGGVLTAFF
TRBV6-1 | CASRTSVGPDTQYF
TRBV7-2 | CASSSRAGSYNEQFF
TRBV6-5 | CASSFTALGGINEQFF
TRBV28 | CASSSGQGGEKLFF
TRBV12-3/TRBV12-4 | CASRSIGGSSYNEQFF
TRBV20-1 | CSALDSYEQYF
TRBV4-2 | CASSHPAENTEAFF
TRBV11-3 | CASSLPPSANEQFF
TRBV7-2 | CASSLARRNEQFF
TRBV7-6 | CASSLAPGQGTDTQYF
TRBV20-1 | CSVPGSHQPQHF